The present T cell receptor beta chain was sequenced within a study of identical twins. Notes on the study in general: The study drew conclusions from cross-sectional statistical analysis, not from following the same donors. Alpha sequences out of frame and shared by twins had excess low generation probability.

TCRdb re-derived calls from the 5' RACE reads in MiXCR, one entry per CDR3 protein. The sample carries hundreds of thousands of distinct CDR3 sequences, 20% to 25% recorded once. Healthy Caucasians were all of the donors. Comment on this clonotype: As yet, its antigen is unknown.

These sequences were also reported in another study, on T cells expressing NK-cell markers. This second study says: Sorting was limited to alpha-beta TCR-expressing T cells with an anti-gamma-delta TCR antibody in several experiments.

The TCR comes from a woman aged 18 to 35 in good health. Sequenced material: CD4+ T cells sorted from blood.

The CDR3 spells CASREATYNEQFF. DNA of the CDR3: TGTGCCAGTAGAGAAGCGACCTACAATGAGCAGTTCTTC. The V call is TRBV6-1, the J call TRBJ2-1, with D uncertain. V was clipped by 9 bases and J by 2 bases, with 11 bases between them. This CDR3 is 13 amino acids long. Germline V CDR1 and CDR2: MNHNS, SASEGT.